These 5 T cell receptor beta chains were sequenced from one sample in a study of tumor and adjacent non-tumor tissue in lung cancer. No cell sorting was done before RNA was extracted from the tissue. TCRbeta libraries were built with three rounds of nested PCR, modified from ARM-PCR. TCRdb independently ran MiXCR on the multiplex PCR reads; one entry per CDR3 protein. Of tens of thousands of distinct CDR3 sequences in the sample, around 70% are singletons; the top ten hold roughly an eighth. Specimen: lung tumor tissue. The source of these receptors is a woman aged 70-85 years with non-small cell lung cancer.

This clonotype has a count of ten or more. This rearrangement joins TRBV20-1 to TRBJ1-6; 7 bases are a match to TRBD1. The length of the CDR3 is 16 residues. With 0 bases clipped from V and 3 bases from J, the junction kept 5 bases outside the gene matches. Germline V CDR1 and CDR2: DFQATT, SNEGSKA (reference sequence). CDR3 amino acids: CSARDPQGSYNSPLHF. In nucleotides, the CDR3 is TGCAGTGCTAGAGACCCACAGGGGAGCTATAATTCACCCCTCCACTTT.

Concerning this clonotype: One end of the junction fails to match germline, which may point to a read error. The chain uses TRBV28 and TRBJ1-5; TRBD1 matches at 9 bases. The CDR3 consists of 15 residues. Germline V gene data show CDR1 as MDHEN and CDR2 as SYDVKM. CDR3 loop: CGSSITQGANQPRHF. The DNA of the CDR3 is TGTGGCAGCAGTATTACACAGGGGGCGAATCAGCCCCGGCATTTT.

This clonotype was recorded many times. The CDR3 sequence: CASSSGEWQSTDTQYF. The CDR3, as DNA: TGTGCCAGCAGCTCGGGGGAGTGGCAAAGCACAGATACGCAGTATTTT. The rearrangement joins TRBV5-4 to TRBJ2-3; the D gene is possibly TRBD2 (6 bases). There are 16 residues in the CDR3. The germline V gene has CDR1 SGHNT and CDR2 YYREEE (reference sequence). Trimming cost V 3 bases and J 0 bases, with 14 bases left between them.

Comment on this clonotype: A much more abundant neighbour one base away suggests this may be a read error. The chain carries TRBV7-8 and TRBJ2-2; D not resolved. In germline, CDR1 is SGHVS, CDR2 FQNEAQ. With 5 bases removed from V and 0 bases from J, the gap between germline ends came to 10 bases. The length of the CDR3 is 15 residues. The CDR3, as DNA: TGTGCCAGCAGCCCAGGAGTCGCGAACACCGGGGAGCTGTTTTTT. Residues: CASSPGVANTGELFF.

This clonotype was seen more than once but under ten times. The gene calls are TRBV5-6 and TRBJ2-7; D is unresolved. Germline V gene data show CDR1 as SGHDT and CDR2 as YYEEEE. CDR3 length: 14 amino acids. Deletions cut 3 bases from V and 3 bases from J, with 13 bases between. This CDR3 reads CASSSFRWSYEQYF. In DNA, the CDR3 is TGTGCCAGCAGCTCCTTTCGCTGGAGCTACGAGCAGTACTTC.